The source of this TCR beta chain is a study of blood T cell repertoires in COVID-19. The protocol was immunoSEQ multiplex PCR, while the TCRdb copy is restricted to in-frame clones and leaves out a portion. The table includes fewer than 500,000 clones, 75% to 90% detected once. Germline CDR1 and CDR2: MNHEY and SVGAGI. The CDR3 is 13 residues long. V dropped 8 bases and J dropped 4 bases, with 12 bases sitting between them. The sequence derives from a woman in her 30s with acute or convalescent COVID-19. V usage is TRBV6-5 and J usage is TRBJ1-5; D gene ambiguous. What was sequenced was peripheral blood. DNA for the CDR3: TGTGCCAGCCGGCAGGTGGGTAATCAGCCCCAGCATTTT. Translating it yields CASRQVGNQPQHF.